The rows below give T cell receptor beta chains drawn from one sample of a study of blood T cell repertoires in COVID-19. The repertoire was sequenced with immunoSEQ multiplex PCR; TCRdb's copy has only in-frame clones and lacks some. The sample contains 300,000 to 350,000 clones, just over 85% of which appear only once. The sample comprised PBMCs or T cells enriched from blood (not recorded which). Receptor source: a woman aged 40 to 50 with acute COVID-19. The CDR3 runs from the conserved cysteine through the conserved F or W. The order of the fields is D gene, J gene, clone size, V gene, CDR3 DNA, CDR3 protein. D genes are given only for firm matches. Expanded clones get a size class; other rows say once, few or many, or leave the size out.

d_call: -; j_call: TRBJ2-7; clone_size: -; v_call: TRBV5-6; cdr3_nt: TGTGCCAGCAGCTTGGTCACAGGGTTTTACTACGAGCAGTACTTC; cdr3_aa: CASSLVTGFYYEQYF
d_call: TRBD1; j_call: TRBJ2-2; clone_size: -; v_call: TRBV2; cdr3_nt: TGTGCCAGCACCCCGACAGGGTCCGGGGAGCTGTTTTTT; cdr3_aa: CASTPTGSGELFF
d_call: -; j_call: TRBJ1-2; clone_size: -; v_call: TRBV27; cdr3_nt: TGTGCCAGCAGTTCCGTCAGGGGAGGGTATGGCTACACCTTC; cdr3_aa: CASSSVRGGYGYTF
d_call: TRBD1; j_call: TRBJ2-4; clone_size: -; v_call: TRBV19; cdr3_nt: TGTGCCAGTAGTATTGACGGACAGGCGGGCATTCAGTACTTC; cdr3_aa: CASSIDGQAGIQYF
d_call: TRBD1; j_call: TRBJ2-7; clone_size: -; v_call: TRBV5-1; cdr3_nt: TGCGCCAGCAGCTTAGACAGGGGGAACTACGAGCAGTACTTC; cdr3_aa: CASSLDRGNYEQYF
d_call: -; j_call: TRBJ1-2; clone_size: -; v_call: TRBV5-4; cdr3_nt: TGTGCCAGCAGCTCCTCAGGGGACGTTCGGGGCTACACCTTC; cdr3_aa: CASSSSGDVRGYTF
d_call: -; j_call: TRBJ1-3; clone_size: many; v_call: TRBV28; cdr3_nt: TGTGCCAGCAGTTTGCCCAGGCCCTCTGGAAACACCATATATTTT; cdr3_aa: CASSLPRPSGNTIYF
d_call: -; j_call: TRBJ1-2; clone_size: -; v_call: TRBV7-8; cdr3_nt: TGTGCCAGCAGCTCGGTGGCGGCCAACTATGGCTACACCTTC; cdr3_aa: CASSSVAANYGYTF
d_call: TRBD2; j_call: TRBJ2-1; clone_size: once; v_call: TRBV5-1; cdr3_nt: TGCGCCAGCAGCCCCCCTCTAGCGGCAAATGAGCAGTTCTTC; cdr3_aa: CASSPPLAANEQFF
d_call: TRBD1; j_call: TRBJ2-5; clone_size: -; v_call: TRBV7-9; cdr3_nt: TGTGCCAGCAGCTTACCGGGACAGGGGAGCCAGTACTTC; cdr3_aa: CASSLPGQGSQYF
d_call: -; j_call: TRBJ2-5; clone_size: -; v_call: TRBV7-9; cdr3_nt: TGTGCCAGCAGCTTCGGATCCGAGGCCGAGACCCAGTACTTC; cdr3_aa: CASSFGSEAETQYF
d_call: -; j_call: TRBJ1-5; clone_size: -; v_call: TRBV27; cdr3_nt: TGTGCCAGCAGTTCCAGTGTAGGGGGATCTCAGCCCCAGCATTTT; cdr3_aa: CASSSSVGGSQPQHF
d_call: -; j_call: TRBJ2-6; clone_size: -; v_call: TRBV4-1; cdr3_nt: TGCGCCAGCAGCCAAGACACGCCCAGGGGTTTAGCCTCTGGGGCCAACGTCCTGACTTTC; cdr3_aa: CASSQDTPRGLASGANVLTF
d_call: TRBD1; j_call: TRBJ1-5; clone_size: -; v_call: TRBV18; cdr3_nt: TGTGCCAGCTCATCGACAGGGGGCCCGAATAGCAATCAGCCCCAGCATTTT; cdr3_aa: CASSSTGGPNSNQPQHF
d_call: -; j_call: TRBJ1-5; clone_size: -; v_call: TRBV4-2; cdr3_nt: TGTGCCAGCAGCCAAGATCACTCGTCCTCGGGGCCCCAGCATTTT; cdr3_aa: CASSQDHSSSGPQHF
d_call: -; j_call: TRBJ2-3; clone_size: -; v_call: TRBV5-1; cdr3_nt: TGCGCCAGCAGCACCTCAGACAGAGTATACACAGATACGCAGTATTTT; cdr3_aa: CASSTSDRVYTDTQYF
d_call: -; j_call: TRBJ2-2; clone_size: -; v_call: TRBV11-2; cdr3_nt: TGTGCCAGCAGCTTCCGAGGAGACGGGGAGCTGTTTTTT; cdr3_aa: CASSFRGDGELFF
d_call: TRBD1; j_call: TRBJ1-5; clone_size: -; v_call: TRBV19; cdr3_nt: TGTGCCAGTAGTATATTGGGTTCGGGACAGGCTAGCAATCAGCCCCAGCATTTT; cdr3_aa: CASSILGSGQASNQPQHF